This T cell receptor beta chain was identified in a study of control samples from healthy donors and cancer patients. The table came from immunoSEQ multiplex PCR; TCRdb's copy has only in-frame clones and leaves some out. The sample yields roughly 63,000 clones, around 90% seen once. Trimming at V came to 6 bases and at J to 0 bases, leaving 3 bases not matched to a gene. CDR3 length equals 16 residues. Per germline, CDR1 LGHNA and CDR2 YSLEER. This clone was counted once. The chain carries TRBV4-3 and TRBJ2-1; 12 nucleotides line up with TRBD2. Sequences were obtained from PBMCs. The clonotype comes from a man aged 60-69 years with colorectal cancer. The CDR3, as DNA: TGCGCCAGCAGACTAGCGGGGGGAGGCTCCTACAATGAGCAGTTCTTC. The encoded protein is CASRLAGGGSYNEQFF.